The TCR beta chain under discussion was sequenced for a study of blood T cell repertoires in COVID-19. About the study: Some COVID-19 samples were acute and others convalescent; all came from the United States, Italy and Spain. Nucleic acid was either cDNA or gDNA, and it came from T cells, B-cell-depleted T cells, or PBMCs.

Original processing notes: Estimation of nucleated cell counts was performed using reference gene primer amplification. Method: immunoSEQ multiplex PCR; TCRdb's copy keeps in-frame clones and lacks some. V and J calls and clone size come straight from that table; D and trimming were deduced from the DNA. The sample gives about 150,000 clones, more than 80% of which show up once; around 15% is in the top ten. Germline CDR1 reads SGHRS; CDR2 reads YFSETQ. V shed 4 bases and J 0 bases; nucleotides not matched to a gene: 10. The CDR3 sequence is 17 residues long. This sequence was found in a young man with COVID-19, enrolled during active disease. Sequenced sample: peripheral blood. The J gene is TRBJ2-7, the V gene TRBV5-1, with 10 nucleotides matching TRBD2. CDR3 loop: CASSARTSGLSSYEQYF. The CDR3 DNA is TGCGCCAGCAGCGCTCGGACTAGCGGACTAAGCTCCTACGAGCAGTACTTC. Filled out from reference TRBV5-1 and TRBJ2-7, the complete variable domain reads KAGVTQTPRYLIKTRGQQVTLSCSPISGHRSVSWYQQTPGQGLQFLFEYFSETQRNKGNFPGRFSGRQFSNSRSEMNVSTLELGDSALYLCASSARTSGLSSYEQYFGPGTRLTVT.